This is a list of T cell receptor beta chains from one sample in a study of blood T cell repertoires in COVID-19. Sequenced by immunoSEQ multiplex PCR; TCRdb stores in-frame clones only, minus some. The profile shows some 300,000 clones, 85% to 90% of them singletons. The sequencing input was PBMCs or T cells enriched from blood (not recorded which). Source of these receptors: a woman aged 45-60 years who had been exposed to COVID-19. Each CDR3 is given with its conserved first and last residue. A D gene is named only where the DNA matches it firmly. A row's size may be missing; if present it is once, few, many or a size class.

>TRBV6-5|TRBD1|NA|TRBJ1-2
CASSSGGTGVYGYTF
TGTGCCAGCAGTTCCGGGGGGACAGGGGTATATGGCTACACCTTC
>TRBV15|NA|NA|TRBJ1-6
CATSRAPGFNSPLHF
TGTGCCACCAGCAGAGCCCCGGGATTCAATTCACCCCTCCACTTT
>TRBV28|NA|few|TRBJ1-3
CASSLRGSAGNTIYF
TGTGCCAGCAGTTTACGGGGTTCGGCTGGAAACACCATATATTTT
>TRBV19|TRBD1|NA|TRBJ1-5
CASIGAARGNQPQHF
TGTGCCAGTATTGGGGCGGCCAGGGGGAATCAGCCCCAGCATTTT
>TRBV28|NA|NA|TRBJ1-3
CASSSGLGGNTIYF
TGTGCCAGCAGTTCAGGGTTAGGGGGAAACACCATATATTTT
>TRBV3-1/TRBV3-2|TRBD1|NA|TRBJ1-1
CASSQRSGGTEAFF
TGTGCCAGCAGCCAACGTTCAGGGGGGACTGAAGCTTTCTTT
>TRBV27|NA|NA|TRBJ2-7
CASSLLGGTYEQYF
TGTGCCAGCAGTTTATTGGGGGGAACCTACGAGCAGTACTTC
>TRBV30|NA|NA|TRBJ1-4
CAWRGPPGPTLGTNEKLFF
TGTGCCTGGAGAGGGCCCCCAGGGCCCACTCTCGGAACTAATGAAAAACTGTTTTTT
>TRBV20-1|NA|once|TRBJ2-2
CSARDSGHTGELFF
TGCAGTGCTCGTGATAGCGGCCACACCGGGGAGCTGTTTTTT
>TRBV5-1|TRBD1|NA|TRBJ1-2
CASSYGTASYGYTF
TGCGCCAGCAGCTACGGGACAGCTAGCTATGGCTACACCTTC
>TRBV28|NA|NA|TRBJ1-1
CASSLGGGGEAFF
TGTGCCAGCAGTTTAGGGGGAGGTGGTGAAGCTTTCTTT
>TRBV19|TRBD1|NA|TRBJ1-5
CASSILPGTGADQPQHF
TGTGCCAGTAGTATATTACCCGGGACAGGGGCGGATCAGCCCCAGCATTTT
>TRBV7-9|TRBD1|NA|TRBJ1-3
CASSLPGQPLSSGNTIYF
TGTGCCAGCAGCTTACCGGGACAGCCTTTAAGCTCTGGAAACACCATATATTTT
>TRBV14|NA|once|TRBJ1-1
CASSQYMNTEAFF
TGTGCCAGCAGCCAGTACATGAACACTGAAGCTTTCTTT
>TRBV3-1/TRBV3-2|TRBD2|once|TRBJ2-1
CASSQMAGGGAIEQFF
TGTGCCAGCAGCCAAATGGCCGGCGGGGGGGCGATCGAGCAGTTCTTC
>TRBV7-8|NA|NA|TRBJ1-2
CASSLQGKMAVGYTF
TGTGCCAGCAGCTTACAGGGGAAAATGGCGGTTGGCTACACCTTC
>TRBV7-2|NA|NA|TRBJ2-3
CASSWIAAPSTDTQYF
TGTGCCAGCAGCTGGATAGCGGCCCCTAGCACAGATACGCAGTATTTT
>TRBV4-1|TRBD2|NA|TRBJ2-7
CASSPQRGGMSYEQYF
TGCGCCAGCAGTCCACAGCGGGGGGGCATGTCATACGAGCAGTACTTC
>TRBV30|NA|NA|TRBJ1-5
CAWSVQGIMGQPQHF
TGTGCCTGGAGTGTACAGGGAATTATGGGTCAGCCCCAGCATTTT
>TRBV5-1|TRBD1|few|TRBJ1-2
CASSFPTGANYGYTF
TGCGCCAGCAGCTTTCCGACAGGGGCTAACTATGGCTACACCTTC
>TRBV7-2|TRBD2|NA|TRBJ2-3
CASSLGLTSGGSTDTQYF
TGTGCCAGCAGCTTAGGGCTGACTAGCGGGGGAAGCACAGATACGCAGTATTTT
>TRBV28|TRBD2|NA|TRBJ2-1
CASNRGASGGFEQFF
TGTGCCAGCAATCGCGGGGCTAGCGGGGGGTTTGAGCAGTTCTTC
>TRBV18|TRBD1|NA|TRBJ1-5
CASSPGTGVGQPQHF
TGTGCCAGCTCACCAGGGACAGGGGTGGGTCAGCCCCAGCATTTT
>TRBV5-8|TRBD1|NA|TRBJ1-1
CASSLTADRINTEAFF
TGTGCCAGCAGCTTAACCGCGGACAGGATCAACACTGAAGCTTTCTTT
>TRBV4-1|NA|NA|TRBJ2-2
CASSQEWVRDTGELFF
TGCGCCAGCAGCCAAGAGTGGGTGAGGGACACCGGGGAGCTGTTTTTT
>TRBV7-2|NA|few|TRBJ2-2
CASSSKNRFTGELFF
TGTGCCAGCAGCTCAAAAAACAGGTTCACCGGGGAGCTGTTTTTT
>TRBV5-4|TRBD1|NA|TRBJ1-2
CASSLRDRGNGYTF
TGTGCCAGCAGCTTGAGGGACAGGGGGAATGGCTACACCTTC
>TRBV4-2|TRBD2|NA|TRBJ2-2
CASSQRTSGETTGELFF
TGTGCCAGCAGCCAACGAACTAGCGGGGAAACCACCGGGGAGCTGTTTTTT
>TRBV30|NA|NA|TRBJ1-4
CATNPPGHLTNEKLFF
TGTGCCACGAACCCCCCCGGACATCTCACTAATGAAAAACTGTTTTTT
>TRBV7-9|NA|few|TRBJ2-7
CASSFGGSYEQYF
TGTGCCAGCAGCTTCGGGGGCTCCTACGAGCAGTACTTC
>TRBV6-1|NA|NA|TRBJ1-2
CASSEGGAGYTF
TGTGCCAGCAGTGAGGGGGGGGCGGGCTACACCTTC
>TRBV13|TRBD1|NA|TRBJ2-7
CASSPVRTGGAVYEQYF
TGTGCCAGCAGCCCGGTGCGAACAGGGGGCGCCGTCTACGAGCAGTACTTC
>TRBV5-6|NA|NA|TRBJ1-2
CASSLGRGNYGYTF
TGTGCCAGCAGCTTGGGACGGGGAAACTATGGCTACACCTTC
>TRBV3-1/TRBV3-2|TRBD1|NA|TRBJ1-1
CASSHGTGGSEAFF
TGTGCCAGCAGCCATGGGACAGGGGGTTCTGAAGCTTTCTTT
>TRBV29-1|NA|NA|TRBJ2-7
CSVFAQGGHYEQYF
TGCAGCGTCTTCGCCCAGGGTGGGCATTACGAGCAGTACTTC
>TRBV4-1|NA|NA|TRBJ1-2
CASSQDARGYYGYTF
TGCGCCAGCAGCCAAGATGCCAGGGGCTACTATGGCTACACCTTC
>TRBV5-8|NA|NA|TRBJ1-2
CASRGSGAYGYTF
TGTGCCAGCAGAGGTAGCGGAGCCTATGGCTACACCTTC
>TRBV27|NA|NA|TRBJ2-1
CASSRTVYNEQFF
TGTGCCAGCAGTCGGACTGTCTACAATGAGCAGTTCTTC
>TRBV6-1|NA|NA|TRBJ2-4
CASSESGNVAGTPPGKNIQYF
TGTGCCAGCAGTGAATCTGGGAATGTGGCTGGTACCCCCCCGGGGAAAAACATTCAGTACTTC
>TRBV7-8|NA|NA|TRBJ2-6
CASSRTGDRISGANVLTF
TGTGCCAGCAGCCGTACCGGTGACAGGATATCTGGGGCCAACGTCCTGACTTTC
>TRBV30|NA|NA|TRBJ1-1
CAWSPIRGAEAFF
TGTGCCTGGAGTCCTATCCGGGGGGCGGAAGCTTTCTTT
>TRBV5-1|TRBD1|NA|TRBJ1-3
CASSGDRVSRNTIYF
TGCGCCAGCAGCGGGGACAGGGTGTCCAGAAACACCATATATTTT
>TRBV15|TRBD1|NA|TRBJ1-4
CATSRSGTADEKLFF
TGTGCCACCAGCAGATCCGGGACAGCTGATGAAAAACTGTTTTTT
>TRBV5-1|NA|NA|TRBJ2-7
CASSLRGRGDEQYF
TGCGCCAGCAGCTTGAGGGGGCGGGGAGACGAGCAGTACTTC
>TRBV19|NA|NA|TRBJ1-1
CASSSGGGTEAFF
TGTGCCAGTAGCTCGGGGGGTGGAACTGAAGCTTTCTTT
>TRBV6-5|NA|NA|TRBJ2-1
CASSYGQLFYNEQFF
TGTGCCAGCAGTTACGGACAGTTATTTTACAATGAGCAGTTCTTC
>TRBV6-5|TRBD2|NA|TRBJ2-1
CASRRLAGDNEQFF
TGTGCCAGCAGGAGACTAGCGGGGGACAATGAGCAGTTCTTC
>TRBV7-6|TRBD2|NA|TRBJ2-1
CASSLNSGTRSHEQFF
TGTGCCAGCAGCCTAAACTCCGGGACTAGATCCCATGAGCAGTTCTTC
>TRBV25-1|NA|NA|TRBJ2-1
CASEDYNEQFF
TGTGCCAGCGAGGACTACAATGAGCAGTTCTTC
>TRBV12-3/TRBV12-4|NA|NA|TRBJ1-5
CASTLGGQPQHF
TGTGCCAGCACCCTGGGGGGTCAGCCCCAGCATTTT
>TRBV2|TRBD1|NA|TRBJ1-1
CASTGQGARVAFF
TGTGCCAGCACGGGACAGGGGGCGCGGGTAGCTTTCTTT
>TRBV5-4|NA|NA|TRBJ2-5
CASSPIVTGGSQETQYF
TGTGCCAGCAGCCCAATAGTAACGGGGGGCTCTCAAGAGACCCAGTACTTC